These 25 T cell receptor beta chains originate from one sample sequenced in a study of early stage breast cancer tumors. Sequencing was performed with immunoSEQ multiplex PCR; in TCRdb, only in-frame clones are kept and a portion is missing. Of approximately 9,500 clones detected, roughly 70% appear once; the ten largest clones hold 7.1%. Sequencing was performed on breast tumor tissue. The receptors stem from a person aged 45 to 59 with breast cancer.

The chain employs TRBV19 and TRBJ1-2; the D is unclear. V was trimmed by 7 bases and J by 4 bases, leaving 10 bases between them. CDR1 and CDR2 from the germline V gene are LNHDA and SQIVND (reference sequence). The CDR3 has 12 residues. The CDR3 DNA follows: TGTGCCAGTACCCAGGACCGCTATGGCTACACCTTC. Its translation is CASTQDRYGYTF.

The chain links TRBV10-3 to TRBJ1-2, with 8 bases lining up with TRBD1. V trimming: 2 bases; J trimming: 4 bases; junction bases outside the gene matches: 3. CDR3 length: 14 residues. CDR1 and CDR2 (germline): ENHRY, SYGVKD. The DNA for the CDR3 is TGTGCCATCAGTGAGGGGGGACAGGTCTATGGCTACACCTTC. Amino acids: CAISEGGQVYGYTF.

This clone has more than one count but fewer than ten. The J gene is TRBJ1-3, the V gene TRBV19; no clear D gene. The CDR3 is made up of 16 amino acids. Trimming left V 3 bases short and J 0 bases short, with 12 bases between. Germline V lookup: CDR1 LNHDA, CDR2 SQIVND (reference sequence). In nucleotides, the CDR3 is TGTGCCAGTAGTATGGCCCACCTACTCTCTGGAAACACCATATATTTT. It yields the protein CASSMAHLLSGNTIYF.

The rearrangement joins TRBV7-2 to TRBJ2-2; 7 nucleotides agree with TRBD1. Germline CDR1 and CDR2: SGHTA and FQGNSA. Germline trimming cut 5 bases from V and 1 base from J; bases unmatched to any gene: 7. The CDR3 runs 16 residues. The CDR3 is CASSPGGRKNTGELFF. In DNA, the CDR3 is TGTGCCAGCAGCCCAGGGGGAAGAAAGAACACCGGGGAGCTGTTTTTT.

By sample share, this clone is medium-sized. The chain couples TRBV29-1 to TRBJ1-2, with a tentative D call TRBD1 (6 bases). This CDR3 contains 13 residues. Trimming stripped 6 bases from V and 2 bases from J, with 13 bases between. CDR1 is SQVTM, CDR2 ANQGSEA, per germline. The CDR3 nucleotides are TGCAGCGTCGGAGGGGGGGAAAACTATGGCTACACCTTC. Protein sequence: CSVGGGENYGYTF.

The sample holds a few counts of this clone. The V call is TRBV5-4, the J call TRBJ2-7; D call uncertain. The CDR3 consists of 12 residues. Trimming left V 4 bases short and J 4 bases short, with 9 bases between. Germline V gives CDR1 SGHNT, CDR2 YYREEE (reference sequence). The CDR3 coding sequence is TGTGCCAGCAGCGACACATCGTACGAGCAGTACTTC. Encoded protein: CASSDTSYEQYF.

This rearrangement joins TRBV5-4 to TRBJ1-1, with a possible D match to TRBD1 (5 bases). The CDR3 has 15 residues. Germline V gives CDR1 SGHNT, CDR2 YYREEE (reference sequence). Trimming shortened V by 4 bases and J by 3 bases, and 16 bases separated the two germline ends. The CDR3 DNA sequence: TGTGCCAGCAGCCCCGCCCGGGGGGATCACACTGAAGCTTTCTTT. This translates into CASSPARGDHTEAFF.

The chain is built from TRBV5-1 and TRBJ1-1, with 7 bases that match TRBD1. Trimming at V came to 6 bases and at J to 5 bases, leaving 10 bases not matched to a gene. This CDR3 region has 14 residues. Germline V gene lookup returns CDR1 SGHRS and CDR2 YFSETQ. This chain's CDR3 is CASKSTGAETEAFF. The CDR3 bases are TGCGCCAGCAAATCCACAGGGGCGGAAACTGAAGCTTTCTTT. Using reference TRBV5-1 and TRBJ1-1 for the parts outside the CDR3, the full variable domain is KAGVTQTPRYLIKTRGQQVTLSCSPISGHRSVSWYQQTPGQGLQFLFEYFSETQRNKGNFPGRFSGRQFSNSRSEMNVSTLELGDSALYLCASKSTGAETEAFFGQGTRLTVV.

The chain couples TRBV5-6 to TRBJ1-6; TRBD1 matches at 7 bases. From germline, CDR1 is SGHDT and CDR2 YYEEEE. The CDR3 is 15 residues long. V gave up 1 base and J gave up 9 bases; unmatched junction bases: 7. CDR3 sequence: CASSLRGGGSSPLHF. CDR3 coding DNA: TGTGCCAGCAGCTTGAGAGGGGGCGGATCTTCACCCCTCCACTTT.

The gene calls are TRBV18 and TRBJ1-3; D remains unclear. Trimming stripped 8 bases from V and 0 bases from J, with 8 bases between. This CDR3 has 13 residues. The germline V gene encodes CDR1 KGHSH and CDR2 LQKENI. The CDR3 DNA follows: TGTGCCAGCCGCACTGACTCTGGAAACACCATATATTTT. This encodes CASRTDSGNTIYF. Supplemented by reference TRBV18 and TRBJ1-3, the full variable domain reads NAGVMQNPRHLVRRRGQEARLRCSPMKGHSHVYWYRQLPEEGLKFMVYLQKENIIDESGMPKERFSAEFPKEGPSILRIQQVVRGDSAAYFCASRTDSGNTIYFGEGSWLTVV.

The table lists this clone with a few counts. The genes are TRBV5-4 and TRBJ1-6; weak D call: TRBD1 (6 bases). Trimming took 4 bases from V and 10 from J, leaving 21 bases between them. CDR1 and CDR2 (germline): SGHNT, YYREEE (reference sequence). The CDR3 totals 16 residues. The CDR3 is CASSNPQRGARSPLHF. CDR3 DNA: TGTGCCAGCAGCAATCCTCAGCGGGGGGCAAGATCACCCCTCCACTTT.

The chain links TRBV4-1 to TRBJ1-5; TRBD1 is a possible D gene (6 bases). From germline, CDR1 is MGHRA and CDR2 YSYEKL. This CDR3 has 16 residues. V lost 1 base, J lost 2 bases, and 12 bases lay in between. CDR3 sequence (DNA): TGCGCCAGCAGCCAAGGTACAGGGATCGGCAATCAGCCCCAGCATTTT. Translating it yields CASSQGTGIGNQPQHF.

The V and J genes are TRBV12-5 and TRBJ1-5; TRBD1 matches 7 bases. The CDR3 is 15 residues long. The trim removed 3 bases at V and 4 bases at J, leaving 6 bases unmatched. CDR1 is LGHNT and CDR2 is FRNRAP in the germline V gene. CDR3 protein: CASGFTGQPNQPQHF. CDR3 sequence (DNA): TGTGCTAGTGGTTTTACGGGACAGCCAAATCAGCCCCAGCATTTT.

The V gene is TRBV5-6, the J gene TRBJ2-3; no clear D. The germline gives CDR1 SGHDT, CDR2 YYEEEE. The CDR3 spans 15 residues. Between the trimmed V and J ends, which lost 7 bases and 2 bases, there was a span of 17 bases. The CDR3 region is CASQPPRWNTDTQYF. As DNA, the CDR3 is TGTGCCAGCCAACCCCCAAGGTGGAACACAGATACGCAGTATTTT.

The rearrangement uses TRBV18 and TRBJ2-5; 8 bases match TRBD2. The CDR3 covers 18 residues. The germline CDR1 and CDR2 sequences are KGHSH and LQKENI. Trimming took 0 bases from V and 2 from J; bases not matched to a gene: 11. The CDR3, as DNA: TGTGCCAGCTCACCACCGGAGGGGAGCGGGGGTAAACAAGAGACCCAGTACTTC. Translated: CASSPPEGSGGKQETQYF.

The rearrangement links TRBV6-5 to TRBJ1-5; D is ambiguous. The length of the CDR3 is 13 residues. Looked up from germline, CDR1 is MNHEY and CDR2 is SVGAGI. Trimming removed 6 bases from V and 6 bases from J, with 12 bases in between. The CDR3 nucleotides read TGTGCCAGCAGGCCCTTTGCGTCTCAGCCCCAGCATTTT. The encoded protein is CASRPFASQPQHF.

V is TRBV5-1 and J is TRBJ1-6; unclear D gene. The CDR3 has 13 amino acids. CDR1 SGHRS and CDR2 YFSETQ come from the germline V gene. V lost 4 bases and J lost 9, with 11 bases in between. CDR3 loop: CASSVNLFSPLHF. Written as DNA, the CDR3 is TGCGCCAGCAGCGTGAACTTGTTTTCACCCCTCCACTTT.

The chain has TRBV18 and TRBJ1-5; 8 bases fit TRBD1. With 6 bases clipped from V and 6 bases from J, the junction kept 10 bases outside the gene matches. The CDR3 runs to 15 residues. The germline V gene has CDR1 KGHSH and CDR2 LQKENI. CDR3 protein: CASSPGQGGIQPQHF. The CDR3 DNA follows: TGTGCCAGCTCCCCTGGACAGGGTGGGATTCAGCCCCAGCATTTT.

The chain is built from TRBV15 and TRBJ1-4; no clear D gene. The germline V and J ends were trimmed by 1 base and 8 bases, with 14 bases remaining between them. CDR1 and CDR2 (germline): LNHNV, YYDKDF (reference sequence). The length of the CDR3 is 15 residues. CDR3 in DNA: TGTGCCACCAGCAGAGGGGGTCTACTACGGGAAAAACTGTTTTTT. As protein: CATSRGGLLREKLFF.

The rearrangement links TRBV7-8 to TRBJ1-5, with D uncertain. Germline V CDR1 and CDR2: SGHVS, FQNEAQ. With 5 bases removed from V and 3 bases from J, the gap between germline ends came to 11 bases. This CDR3 region has 14 residues. The CDR3 DNA follows: TGTGCCAGCAGCCCACAGAAGATCAATCAGCCCCAGCATTTT. It translates to CASSPQKINQPQHF.

The rearrangement uses TRBV19 and TRBJ2-1, with 8 bases fitting TRBD1. Germline-derived CDR1 and CDR2 are LNHDA and SQIVND (reference sequence). CDR3 length: 11 residues. Trimming at V came to 6 bases and at J to 14 bases, leaving 6 bases not matched to a gene. The CDR3 reads CASSTGGREFF. Written as DNA, the CDR3 is TGTGCCAGTAGCACAGGGGGTCGGGAGTTCTTC.

This clone appeared a few times. The chain has TRBV5-6 and TRBJ2-1; possible D gene TRBD1, 5 bases. Germline-derived CDR1 and CDR2 are SGHDT and YYEEEE. V lost 5 bases to trimming and J lost 7 bases, with 10 bases between them. The CDR3 runs to 12 residues. The CDR3 bases are TGTGCCAGCAGGGGGCTAGTGAATGAGCAGTTCTTC. Amino acid sequence: CASRGLVNEQFF.

The V and J genes are TRBV29-1 and TRBJ1-2; 8 bases line up with TRBD1. With 7 bases clipped from V and 2 bases from J, the junction kept 6 bases outside the gene matches. Germline loops: CDR1 SQVTM, CDR2 ANQGSEA. The CDR3 extends over 13 amino acids. CDR3 in amino acids: CSERTGWNYGYTF. As DNA, the CDR3 is TGCAGCGAACGGACAGGGTGGAACTATGGCTACACCTTC.

The rearrangement links TRBV7-6 to TRBJ1-6; D not certain. Germline V gives CDR1 SGHVS, CDR2 FNYEAQ. The CDR3 is made up of 16 amino acids. V was shortened by 5 bases and J by 6 bases, with 17 bases between the two germline ends. This CDR3 reads CASSPLELIGNSPLHF. CDR3 coding DNA: TGTGCCAGCAGCCCCTTGGAATTAATCGGTAATTCACCCCTCCACTTT.

This clone was observed a handful of times. The rearrangement joins TRBV19 to TRBJ2-2; D may be TRBD2 (5 bases). Between the trimmed V and J ends, which lost 6 bases and 6 bases, there was a span of 5 bases. Germline values: CDR1 LNHDA, CDR2 SQIVND (reference sequence). This CDR3 contains 11 residues. DNA for the CDR3: TGTGCCAGTAGACTAGCCGGGGAGCTGTTTTTT. Protein sequence: CASRLAGELFF.